The 24 T cell receptor beta chains below come from one sample, sequenced in a study of cytomegalovirus exposure and HLA in healthy donors. The table came from immunoSEQ multiplex PCR; TCRdb's copy has only in-frame clones and leaves some out. This table has 180,000 or so clones, roughly 86% appearing once. The sequenced sample was PBMCs. The source of these receptors is a man aged 18 to 29 in good health and CMV-seropositive.

This clone occurred once. The J gene is TRBJ2-3, the V gene TRBV2; D call uncertain. The V gene's germline CDR1 is SNHLY and CDR2 FYNNEI. This CDR3 spans 15 amino acids. V lost 4 bases and J lost 0, with 11 bases in between. The DNA of the CDR3 is TGTGCCAGCAGTGTTGCGGCCCCTAGCACAGATACGCAGTATTTT. Its protein product is CASSVAAPSTDTQYF.

The CDR3 DNA follows: TGTGCCTGGAGTGTGACAGGGGAAGACGAGCAGTACTTC. As protein: CAWSVTGEDEQYF. The rearrangement uses TRBV30 and TRBJ2-7, with TRBD1 matching 8 bases. This CDR3 spans 13 amino acids. With V trimmed by 0 bases and J by 5 bases, 3 bases remained unmatched. From germline, CDR1 is GTSNPN and CDR2 SVGIG (reference sequence).

V gene TRBV27 combines with J gene TRBJ2-1; 7 bases fit TRBD2. Unmatched junction bases numbered 5, after V lost 3 bases and J lost 6 bases. The CDR3 spans 14 residues. Germline CDR1 and CDR2: MNHEY and SMNVEV (reference sequence). CDR3 region: CASSFAGVTNEQFF. CDR3 coding DNA: TGTGCCAGCAGTTTTGCGGGAGTCACCAATGAGCAGTTCTTC.

The chain has TRBV10-3 and TRBJ2-1; no definite D call. V was cut by 6 bases and J by 5 bases, with 14 bases left in between. The CDR3 is made up of 14 amino acids. Germline loops: CDR1 ENHRY, CDR2 SYGVKD. In DNA, the CDR3 is TGTGCCATCAGGCGGCTAGAGGCCCACAATGAGCAGTTCTTC. It is translated as CAIRRLEAHNEQFF.

The chain is built from TRBV6-5 and TRBJ1-1; tentatively, D is TRBD1 (5 bases). V shed 7 bases and J shed 4 bases, with 16 bases lying between them. The CDR3 length is 14 residues. Per germline, CDR1 MNHEY and CDR2 SVGAGI. The CDR3 DNA sequence: TGTGCCAGCATCATCCAAAGGGGCGGCACTGAAGCTTTCTTT. Its protein product is CASIIQRGGTEAFF.

The chain is built from TRBV28 and TRBJ2-7; D is possibly TRBD1 (6 bases). The CDR3 sequence is 14 residues long. V was pared by 3 bases and J by 3 bases, with 12 bases between. The V gene's germline CDR1 is MDHEN and CDR2 SYDVKM. The CDR3 DNA follows: TGTGCCAGCAGTTTCCCCGGACAGTACTACGAGCAGTACTTC. Translation: CASSFPGQYYEQYF.

The V and J genes are TRBV28 and TRBJ2-2; 10 bases line up with TRBD2. J gave up 0 bases and V 5 bases, and 6 bases lay outside the gene matches. There are 17 residues in the CDR3. Germline CDR1 and CDR2: MDHEN and SYDVKM. The CDR3 region is CASSHGLAVTNTGELFF. In nucleotides, the CDR3 is TGTGCCAGCAGTCATGGACTAGCGGTTACGAACACCGGGGAGCTGTTTTTT.

V gene TRBV11-2 combines with J gene TRBJ2-7, with TRBD2 matching over 7 bases. Germline lookup yields CDR1 SGHAT and CDR2 FQNNGV. V shed 10 bases, J shed 6 bases, and the junction held 21 bases outside the gene matches. This CDR3 is built from 16 residues. CDR3 in DNA: TGTGCCACCGAGCCCCTACAGACGGGGGGTACAGGCGAGCAGTACTTC. Its translation is CATEPLQTGGTGEQYF.

The chain carries TRBV6-1 and TRBJ2-1; 11 bases fit TRBD2. The trim removed 4 bases at V and 12 bases at J, leaving 8 bases unmatched. The CDR3 contains 14 residues. Per germline, CDR1 MNHNS and CDR2 SASEGT. CDR3 residues: CASSVERLAGGQFF. CDR3 in DNA: TGTGCCAGCAGTGTAGAACGGCTAGCGGGGGGGCAGTTCTTC.

This chain links TRBV28 with TRBJ2-3; 9 positions agree with TRBD2. Trimming took 4 bases from V and 0 from J; bases not matched to a gene: 2. From germline, CDR1 is MDHEN and CDR2 SYDVKM. The CDR3 runs to 15 residues. The CDR3 is CASSYLAGSTDTQYF. In DNA form, the CDR3 reads TGTGCCAGCAGTTACCTAGCGGGGAGCACAGATACGCAGTATTTT. Supplemented by reference TRBV28 and TRBJ2-3, the full variable domain reads DVKVTQSSRYLVKRTGEKVFLECVQDMDHENMFWYRQDPGLGLRLIYFSYDVKMKEKGDIPEGYSVSREKKERFSLILESASTNQTSMYLCASSYLAGSTDTQYFGPGTRLTVL.

The chain recombines TRBV5-5 with TRBJ2-1; 10 positions match TRBD2. Germline CDR1 is SGHKS and CDR2 is YYEKEE (reference sequence). The ends lost 4 bases at V and 1 base at J; junction bases unmatched: 14. This CDR3 has 19 residues. The CDR3 sequence is CASSPRASGGDRSYNEQFF. The CDR3, as DNA: TGTGCCAGCAGCCCTCGGGCGAGCGGGGGGGATAGGTCCTACAATGAGCAGTTCTTC.

The gene calls are TRBV5-8 and TRBJ1-4, with TRBD1 matching over 9 bases. Trimming cost V 6 bases and J 7 bases; bases outside gene matches: 10. The CDR3 loop spans 15 amino acids. Germline CDR1 reads SGHTS; CDR2 reads YDEGEE. In DNA form, the CDR3 reads TGTGCCAGCAATCACCAGGGACAGGGAGGTGAAAAACTGTTTTTT. It specifies CASNHQGQGGEKLFF.

The chain carries TRBV11-3 and TRBJ1-1; D gene uncertain. The V end lost 0 bases, the J end lost 11 bases, and 10 bases lay between the germline ends. Per germline, CDR1 SGHNT and CDR2 YENEEA. This CDR3 has 12 residues. DNA of the CDR3: TGTGCCAGCAGCTTAGACGAGGGAATGGCTTTCTTT. It is translated as CASSLDEGMAFF.

This clone turned up a few times. V is TRBV2 and J is TRBJ1-1; no clear D. CDR1 and CDR2 (germline): SNHLY, FYNNEI. The V and J ends lost 7 bases and 4 bases respectively, with 13 bases between them. The CDR3 is 13 residues long. CDR3 in amino acids: CASMAGQRTEAFF. CDR3 DNA: TGTGCCAGCATGGCGGGTCAGCGCACTGAAGCTTTCTTT. Combining the CDR3 with reference TRBV2 and TRBJ1-1 gives the whole variable domain EPEVTQTPSHQVTQMGQEVILRCVPISNHLYFYWYRQILGQKVEFLVSFYNNEISEKSEIFDDQFSVERPDGSNFTLKIRSTKLEDSAMYFCASMAGQRTEAFFGQGTRLTVV.

The gene calls are TRBV29-1 and TRBJ2-1; D may be TRBD2 (5 bases). CDR1 and CDR2 (germline): SQVTM, ANQGSEA. Trimming removed 5 bases at V and 4 bases at J, with 6 bases between. CDR3 length equals 11 residues. The CDR3 loop is CSVTGYNEQFF. The CDR3 DNA is TGCAGCGTTACGGGGTACAATGAGCAGTTCTTC.

The chain couples TRBV7-2 to TRBJ2-1; D is ambiguous. The CDR3 contains 14 residues. Trimming removed 4 bases from V and 1 base from J, with 8 bases in between. In germline, CDR1 is SGHTA, CDR2 FQGNSA. This CDR3 is CASSWRLSYNEQFF. CDR3 bases: TGTGCCAGCAGCTGGCGACTTTCCTACAATGAGCAGTTCTTC.

The chain links TRBV9 to TRBJ2-1, with 10 bases identical to TRBD2. Germline V gives CDR1 SGDLS, CDR2 YYNGEE. The CDR3 covers 19 residues. Trimming at V came to 4 bases and at J to 2 bases, leaving 15 bases not matched to a gene. The CDR3 loop is CASSPHPGLAGAPYNEQFF. The CDR3 DNA reads TGTGCCAGCAGCCCCCACCCAGGGCTAGCGGGAGCGCCCTACAATGAGCAGTTCTTC.

The chain uses TRBV6-1 and TRBJ2-7; 10 nucleotides agree with TRBD1. The germline V gene has CDR1 MNHNS and CDR2 SASEGT. The J segment lost 3 bases and the V segment lost 0 bases, leaving 8 bases of the junction unmatched. The CDR3 covers 17 residues. In DNA form, the CDR3 reads TGTGCCAGCAGTGAAGCGCCCGGACAGGGGGTCCACTACGAGCAGTACTTC. Translated, it gives CASSEAPGQGVHYEQYF.

The rearrangement links TRBV5-4 to TRBJ2-5, with 8 positions matching TRBD2. The germline V gene has CDR1 SGHNT and CDR2 YYREEE (reference sequence). J gave up 4 bases and V 0 bases, and 8 bases lay outside the gene matches. The CDR3 totals 16 residues. This CDR3 is CASSLGSRGALETQYF. CDR3 in DNA: TGTGCCAGCAGCTTGGGATCGCGGGGGGCTTTAGAGACCCAGTACTTC.

This clone was seen just once. CDR3 in amino acids: CAISEGGKLFF. The CDR3 nucleotides read TGTGCCATCAGTGAAGGGGGAAAACTGTTTTTT. The chain employs TRBV10-3 and TRBJ1-4, with D possibly TRBD1 on 6 matching bases. Trimming took 3 bases from V and 10 from J, leaving 6 bases between them. The CDR3 loop spans 11 amino acids. CDR1 and CDR2 from the germline V gene are ENHRY and SYGVKD.

The J gene is TRBJ2-1, the V gene TRBV13, with 9 positions matching TRBD1. Germline loops: CDR1 PRHDT, CDR2 FYEKMQ (reference sequence). This CDR3 has 16 amino acids. V dropped 0 bases and J dropped 7; count of bases not matched to a gene: 7. CDR3 DNA: TGTGCCAGCAGCTTAGGCCTTGGACAGGGGAAAAATGAGCAGTTCTTC. As protein: CASSLGLGQGKNEQFF.

The chain uses TRBV13 and TRBJ2-3; possibly TRBD2 for D (5 bases). The CDR3 spans 13 residues. CDR1 is PRHDT and CDR2 is FYEKMQ in the germline V gene (reference sequence). Trimming removed 8 bases at V and 2 bases at J, with 11 bases between. CDR3: CASGWRATDTQYF. The CDR3 DNA reads TGTGCCAGCGGGTGGCGGGCCACAGATACGCAGTATTTT.

The gene calls are TRBV7-2 and TRBJ2-7; 11 nucleotides agree with TRBD2. J was trimmed by 4 bases and V by 6 bases; bases with no gene match: 8. The CDR3 has 15 amino acids. The V gene's germline CDR1 is SGHTA and CDR2 FQGNSA. CDR3 amino acids: CASRDSGGAGYEQYF. CDR3 coding DNA: TGTGCCAGCAGGGATAGCGGGGGGGCCGGGTACGAGCAGTACTTC.

The chain uses TRBV19 and TRBJ2-1; D is perhaps TRBD2 (6 bases). The V end was cut by 5 bases, the J end by 0 bases, with 17 bases between. This CDR3 has 17 amino acids. Per germline, CDR1 LNHDA and CDR2 SQIVND (reference sequence). DNA of the CDR3: TGTGCCAGTAGTCTAAAAGGGACTTCTAGCTCCTACAATGAGCAGTTCTTC. It specifies CASSLKGTSSSYNEQFF.